The present entry profiles one TCR beta chain with its context. The target antigen is unknown. V was trimmed by 0 bases and J by 3 bases, leaving 14 bases between them. This CDR3 has 16 amino acids. Per the germline V gene, CDR1 is SGHKS and CDR2 is YYEKEE (reference sequence). The time point was: patch test 1, 2 weeks after DPC sensitization. As to treatment: therapeutic diphenylcyclopropenone sensitization with weekly scalp DPC. Sample donors consisted of patients with alopecia, aged 18 to 70 years, who were suitable for DPC. This entry comes from a study of human T cells and chemical hapten exposure. Study outcomes and limitations: Positive correlation was observed between PT1 expanded TCR counts and patch test score.

Each CDR3 protein gets one entry after TCRdb re-called the RACE reads with MiXCR. The sample shows around 300,000 distinct CDR3 sequences, 5.5% to 8% of them seen only once. The source was whole blood, collected in connection with sensitization to the hapten diphenylcyclopropenone (DPC). This clonotype was obtained from a young woman with alopecia areata. Some clones in this sample may be carry-over from other donors' samples. V is TRBV5-5 and J is TRBJ2-3; D might be TRBD2 (6 bases). The CDR3 sequence: CASSLVPTGGTDTQYF. The CDR3 nucleotides are TGTGCCAGCAGCTTGGTACCAACAGGAGGGACAGATACGCAGTATTTT.